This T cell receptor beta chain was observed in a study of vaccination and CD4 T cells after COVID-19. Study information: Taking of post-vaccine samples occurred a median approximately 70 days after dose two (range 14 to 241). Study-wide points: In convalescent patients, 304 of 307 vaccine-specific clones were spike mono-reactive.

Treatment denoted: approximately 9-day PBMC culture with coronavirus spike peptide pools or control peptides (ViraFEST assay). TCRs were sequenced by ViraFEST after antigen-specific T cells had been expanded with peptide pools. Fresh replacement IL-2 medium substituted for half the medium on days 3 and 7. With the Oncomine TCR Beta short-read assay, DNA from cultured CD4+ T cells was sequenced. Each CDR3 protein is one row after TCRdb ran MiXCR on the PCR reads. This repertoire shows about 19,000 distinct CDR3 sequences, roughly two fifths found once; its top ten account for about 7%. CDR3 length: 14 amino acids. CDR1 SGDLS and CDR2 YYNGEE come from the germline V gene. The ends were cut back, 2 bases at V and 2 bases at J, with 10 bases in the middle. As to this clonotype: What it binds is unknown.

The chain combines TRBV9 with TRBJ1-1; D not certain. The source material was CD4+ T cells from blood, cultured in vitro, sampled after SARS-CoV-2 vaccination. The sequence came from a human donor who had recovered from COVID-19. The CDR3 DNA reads TGTGCCAGCAGCGTGACCCCAGGTAACACTGAAGCTTTCTTT. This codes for CASSVTPGNTEAFF.